A selection of T cell receptor beta chains follows, all from one sample in a study of beta chain features in type 1 diabetes. Generated by immunoSEQ multiplex PCR, the TCRdb table keeps only in-frame clones and is missing some. The sample includes roughly 400,000 clones, over 8.5% of them seen just once. The specimen sequenced was central memory CD4+ T cells from blood. The source is a young man with type 1 diabetes. Each CDR3 is given with its conserved first and last residue. A D gene is named only where the DNA matches it firmly. Only some rows state a clone size, as once, few, many or a class for expanded clones.

abundance,v_gene,d_gene,j_gene,CDR3aa,CDR3nt
few,TRBV19,TRBD2,TRBJ2-7,CASSMRGVSKRERPYEQYF,TGTGCCAGTAGTATGAGGGGAGTGTCGAAGCGGGAGCGCCCCTACGAGCAGTACTTC
few,TRBV19,-,TRBJ2-3,CASSPAVLTDTQYF,TGTGCCAGTAGCCCGGCCGTCCTCACAGATACGCAGTATTTT
-,TRBV6-5,TRBD1,TRBJ1-4,CASSYNPQGVLEKLFF,TGTGCCAGCAGTTACAACCCCCAGGGGGTGTTAGAAAAACTGTTTTTT
-,TRBV6-1,-,TRBJ2-4,CASSELGGLAKNIQYF,TGTGCCAGCAGTGAATTGGGGGGCCTAGCCAAAAACATTCAGTACTTC
many,TRBV14,-,TRBJ2-7,CASSPRTGHGEQYF,TGTGCCAGCAGCCCTAGGACTGGCCACGGCGAGCAGTACTTC
-,TRBV7-9,-,TRBJ2-7,CASSLASGTEQYF,TGTGCCAGCAGCTTAGCTTCAGGGACCGAGCAGTACTTC
few,TRBV5-1,TRBD1,TRBJ1-2,CASSPGQGVQYGYTF,TGCGCCAGCAGCCCAGGACAGGGTGTCCAATATGGCTACACCTTC
few,TRBV11-1,-,TRBJ2-5,CASSHMTRRETQYF,TGTGCCAGCAGCCACATGACTAGACGGGAGACCCAGTACTTC
many,TRBV7-6,-,TRBJ1-4,CASSLGAQGLKLFF,TGTGCCAGCAGTCTAGGGGCTCAGGGGTTAAAACTGTTTTTT
many,TRBV2,TRBD1,TRBJ2-5,CASSGQVETQYF,TGTGCCAGCAGCGGACAGGTTGAGACCCAGTACTTC
-,TRBV25-1,TRBD2,TRBJ2-3,CASSQSGKAPDTQYF,TGTGCCAGCAGTCAAAGCGGGAAGGCCCCAGATACGCAGTATTTT
-,TRBV13,TRBD1,TRBJ1-5,CASSLQGAGNQPQHF,TGTGCCAGCAGCTTACAGGGGGCAGGAAATCAGCCCCAGCATTTT
few,TRBV10-1,-,TRBJ2-2,CASSDYAGGTGELFF,TGCGCCAGCAGTGATTATGCAGGGGGGACCGGGGAGCTGTTTTTT
-,TRBV7-3,-,TRBJ2-3,CASSLTPGPSADTQYF,TGTGCCAGCAGCTTAACCCCAGGGCCAAGTGCAGATACGCAGTATTTT
-,TRBV28,-,TRBJ1-4,CASSLRAEKLFF,TGTGCCAGCAGTCTTCGAGCCGAAAAACTGTTTTTT
-,TRBV11-2,-,TRBJ1-1,CASSPPHVMNTEAFF,TGTGCCAGCAGCCCTCCCCACGTAATGAACACTGAAGCTTTCTTT
many,TRBV9,-,TRBJ2-7,CASSPSPYEQYF,TGTGCCAGCAGCCCCTCACCCTACGAGCAGTACTTC
-,TRBV29-1,-,TRBJ2-7,CSVFAWNEQYF,TGCAGCGTTTTCGCGTGGAACGAGCAGTACTTC
few,TRBV7-2,TRBD2,TRBJ2-1,CASSLVSGRVYNEQFF,TGTGCCAGCAGCTTGGTTAGCGGGAGGGTCTACAATGAGCAGTTCTTC
few,TRBV4-1,TRBD1,TRBJ2-2,CASSQGQGLFTGELFF,TGCGCCAGCAGCCAGGGACAGGGTTTATTCACCGGGGAGCTGTTTTTT
-,TRBV9,-,TRBJ2-1,CASSGGGKYNEQFF,TGTGCCAGCAGTGGAGGCGGGAAATACAATGAGCAGTTCTTC
-,TRBV7-6,TRBD1,TRBJ2-2,CASSSRQGLGTGELFF,TGTGCCAGCAGCTCAAGACAGGGGCTTGGTACCGGGGAGCTGTTTTTT
-,TRBV9,TRBD1,TRBJ2-7,CASSVSSGTGGIEQYF,TGTGCCAGCAGCGTGAGCTCCGGGACAGGGGGAATTGAGCAGTACTTC
many,TRBV7-2,TRBD1,TRBJ1-4,CASSRRGQGATNEKLFF,TGTGCCAGCAGCCGTAGGGGACAGGGGGCGACTAATGAAAAACTGTTTTTT
-,TRBV5-1,-,TRBJ2-7,CASSPGVGTGYEQYF,TGCGCCAGCAGCCCCGGGGTAGGGACGGGCTACGAGCAGTACTTC
few,TRBV19,-,TRBJ2-7,CASSIRTTIPYEQYF,TGTGCCAGTAGTATACGGACGACTATTCCCTACGAGCAGTACTTC
few,TRBV5-6,-,TRBJ2-5,CASSLTGVETQYF,TGTGCCAGCAGCTTGACAGGAGTAGAGACCCAGTACTTC
-,TRBV19,TRBD1,TRBJ2-3,CASSHPGQGTDTQYF,TGTGCCAGTAGCCACCCGGGACAGGGAACAGATACGCAGTATTTT
-,TRBV10-1,TRBD2,TRBJ2-3,CASSLAGGGQGTQYF,TGCGCCAGCAGCCTAGCGGGAGGAGGTCAGGGTACGCAGTATTTT
few,TRBV27,TRBD2,TRBJ2-1,CASSLSRTRQFF,TGTGCCAGCAGTTTATCTCGGACTAGACAGTTCTTC
few,TRBV6-5,-,TRBJ2-7,CASSYSDGSSDEQYF,TGTGCCAGCAGTTACTCTGACGGGAGCTCCGACGAGCAGTACTTC